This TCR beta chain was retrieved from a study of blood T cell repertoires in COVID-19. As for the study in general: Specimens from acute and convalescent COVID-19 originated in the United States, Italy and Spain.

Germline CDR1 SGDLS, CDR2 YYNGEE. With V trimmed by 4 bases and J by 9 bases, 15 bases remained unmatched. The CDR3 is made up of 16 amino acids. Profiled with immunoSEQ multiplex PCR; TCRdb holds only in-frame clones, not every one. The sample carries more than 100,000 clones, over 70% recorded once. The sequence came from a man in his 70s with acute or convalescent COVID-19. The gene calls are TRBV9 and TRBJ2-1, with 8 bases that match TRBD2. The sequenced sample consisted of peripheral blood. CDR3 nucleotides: TGTGCCAGCAGCCCCTCCGCGGGGGGAGTGGGTGGTGAGCAGTTCTTC. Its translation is CASSPSAGGVGGEQFF.